Following are 30 T cell receptor beta chains from one sample sequenced in a study of monozygotic twins with inflammatory bowel disease. TCRdb re-called the 5' RACE reads and gives one entry per CDR3 protein, without DNA. This sample's table reports 110,000 to 150,000 distinct CDR3 sequences. What was sequenced was blood. These receptors were obtained from a human donor with ulcerative colitis or Crohn's disease, or a healthy co-twin of an affected twin (not recorded which).

The gene calls are TRBV7-9 and TRBJ1-4; TCRdb names TRBD1, which stays unverified in the absence of DNA. The V gene's germline CDR1 is SEHNR and CDR2 FQNEAQ (reference sequence). The CDR3 is made up of 15 amino acids. The chain's CDR3 is CASSLKGPGDEKLFF.

This chain connects TRBV25-1 to TRBJ2-3; no DNA is available, so the TRBD1 call from TCRdb remains unchecked. Germline values: CDR1 MGHDK, CDR2 SYGVNS. The CDR3 spans 13 residues. The CDR3 region is CASSEYGGDTQYF.

This chain links TRBV19 with TRBJ2-2; TCRdb reports TRBD1, a call that lacks DNA to check it against. Per the germline V gene, CDR1 is LNHDA and CDR2 is SQIVND (reference sequence). This CDR3 has 14 amino acids. The chain's CDR3 is CASSAQGYAGELFF.

The chain links TRBV20-1 to TRBJ2-7; the TRBD2 assignment by TCRdb is unverifiable without DNA. CDR3 size: 18 residues. In germline, CDR1 is DFQATT, CDR2 SNEGSKA (reference sequence). CDR3 protein: CSARDRRPLLASSYEQYF.

This rearrangement joins TRBV5-1 to TRBJ2-7. The CDR3 spans 12 residues. Looked up from germline, CDR1 is SGHRS and CDR2 is YFSETQ. The CDR3 loop is CASSLTFYEQYF.

V usage is TRBV10-3 and J usage is TRBJ2-2; TCRdb outputs TRBD1, but without DNA this stays unchecked. The CDR3 runs 14 residues. CDR1 and CDR2 from the germline V gene are ENHRY and SYGVKD. The CDR3 spells CAIHGGANTGELFF.

CDR3 region: CASSPGGSNYGYTF. The V and J genes are TRBV6-6 and TRBJ1-2; TCRdb gives TRBD1 as the D gene, but with no DNA this cannot be confirmed. From germline, CDR1 is MNHNY and CDR2 SVGAGI (reference sequence). The CDR3 is 14 amino acids.

The gene calls are TRBV25-1 and TRBJ1-4; the TCRdb D gene call, TRBD1, has no DNA to confirm it. This CDR3 comprises 13 residues. From germline, CDR1 is MGHDK and CDR2 SYGVNS. The CDR3 here is CASSQGGGEKLFF.

This chain joins TRBV11-2 and TRBJ1-2; the D call from TCRdb, TRBD1, cannot be confirmed without DNA. Germline V gene sequence: CDR1 SGHAT, CDR2 FQNNGV. This CDR3 has 13 residues. The CDR3 sequence: CASSPPTGSGYTF.

The chain uses TRBV7-2 and TRBJ2-5; TCRdb calls TRBD1, which cannot be checked without DNA. Per germline, CDR1 SGHTA and CDR2 FQGNSA. This CDR3 region has 14 residues. This CDR3 is CASLKGGAPLTQYF.

The V call is TRBV18, the J call TRBJ2-7; the TCRdb call, TRBD1, lacks DNA for checking. This CDR3 contains 15 residues. Germline V gene lookup returns CDR1 KGHSH and CDR2 LQKENI. The CDR3 spells CASSLAGTPGDEQYF.

This chain links TRBV5-1 with TRBJ2-1; the D call from TCRdb, TRBD2, cannot be confirmed without DNA. The CDR3 runs 15 residues. Germline V gene sequence: CDR1 SGHRS, CDR2 YFSETQ. The CDR3 sequence is CASSLVAGGRYEQFF.

The rearrangement joins TRBV5-6 to TRBJ1-2; TCRdb outputs TRBD1, but without DNA this stays unchecked. The CDR3 has 15 amino acids. CDR1 SGHDT and CDR2 YYEEEE come from the germline V gene. The CDR3 region is CASSRGTGLHYGYTF.

This rearrangement joins TRBV10-3 to TRBJ1-1. Germline V gene lookup returns CDR1 ENHRY and CDR2 SYGVKD. The CDR3 has 14 amino acids. CDR3: CAISDLPPNTEAFF.

V usage is TRBV5-1 and J usage is TRBJ2-1; the TCRdb call, TRBD1, lacks DNA for checking. The CDR3 totals 15 residues. CDR1 and CDR2 (germline): SGHRS, YFSETQ. The CDR3 region is CASSRGRGPYNEQFF.

The V gene is TRBV9, the J gene TRBJ2-1; lacking DNA, the TRBD2 call made by TCRdb goes unchecked. The CDR3 runs to 12 residues. Germline lookup yields CDR1 SGDLS and CDR2 YYNGEE. CDR3 sequence reads: CASGGLYNEQFF.

This sequence joins TRBV18 and TRBJ1-5; TCRdb lists TRBD1, though no DNA is available to test this call. Germline V lookup: CDR1 KGHSH, CDR2 LQKENI. The CDR3 extends over 16 amino acids. CDR3 amino acids: CASSPRTGDSNQPQHF.

The rearrangement uses TRBV7-2 and TRBJ1-2; the TCRdb call, TRBD1, lacks DNA for checking. Germline V gene lookup returns CDR1 SGHTA and CDR2 FQGNSA. The CDR3 runs to 13 residues. The CDR3 loop reads CASSLGQPYGYTF.

The rearrangement joins TRBV7-2 to TRBJ2-3. This CDR3 is 12 amino acids long. Germline CDR1 and CDR2: SGHTA and FQGNSA. CDR3 protein: CASSLEVEPQYF.

The chain combines TRBV5-1 with TRBJ1-2. Germline V CDR1 and CDR2: SGHRS, YFSETQ. This CDR3 comprises 15 residues. The CDR3 sequence: CASSGDGLGGYGYTF.

The rearrangement joins TRBV6-2 or TRBV6-3 to TRBJ1-5; TCRdb outputs TRBD1, but without DNA this stays unchecked. CDR3 length equals 14 residues. Germline V CDR1 and CDR2: MNHEY, SVGEGT. The CDR3 region is CASSPPGGGQPQHF.

This chain uses TRBV25-1 with TRBJ1-2; TCRdb reports TRBD1, a call that lacks DNA to check it against. Germline V CDR1 and CDR2: MGHDK, SYGVNS. The CDR3 is 15 residues long. The CDR3 is CASSGLDSDLYGYTF.

V is TRBV29-1 and J is TRBJ2-5. From germline, CDR1 is SQVTM and CDR2 ANQGSEA. The CDR3 is made up of 11 amino acids. The CDR3: CSGGHQETQYF.

This chain uses TRBV7-9 with TRBJ2-3; TCRdb's assignment of TRBD2 cannot be checked, as there is no DNA. The V gene's germline CDR1 is SEHNR and CDR2 FQNEAQ (reference sequence). CDR3 length: 17 residues. This CDR3 reads CASGFMVAGVETDTQYF. Using reference TRBV7-9 and TRBJ2-3 for the parts outside the CDR3, the full variable domain is DTGVSQNPRHKITKRGQNVTFRCDPISEHNRLYWYRQTLGQGPEFLTYFQNEAQLEKSRLLSDRFSAERPKGSFSTLEIQRTEQGDSAMYLCASGFMVAGVETDTQYFGPGTRLTVL.

V gene TRBV30 combines with J gene TRBJ1-6. CDR1 is GTSNPN, CDR2 SVGIG, per germline (reference sequence). CDR3 length equals 14 residues. The CDR3 spells CAWSPTVGSSPLHF.

The chain has TRBV5-6 and TRBJ1-4. Germline V gives CDR1 SGHDT, CDR2 YYEEEE. The CDR3 totals 12 residues. The chain's CDR3 is CASSLAYAELFF.

The chain has TRBV12-3 or TRBV12-4 and TRBJ1-3. The CDR3 has 15 residues. The CDR3 loop reads CASSFSKTVGNTIYF.

The V gene is TRBV2, the J gene TRBJ2-1; TCRdb names TRBD2, which stays unverified in the absence of DNA. The CDR3 consists of 15 residues. Germline loops: CDR1 SNHLY, CDR2 FYNNEI. CDR3 sequence: CASSRGLAGAAEQFF.

The chain recombines TRBV5-1 with TRBJ1-1; TCRdb's D gene call, TRBD1, goes unchecked for lack of DNA. This CDR3 is 16 amino acids long. In germline, CDR1 is SGHRS, CDR2 YFSETQ. The CDR3 is CASSDGTGSLDTEAFF.

This chain links TRBV27 with TRBJ1-4; absent DNA, TCRdb's TRBD1 call cannot be checked. CDR1 is MNHEY and CDR2 is SMNVEV in the germline V gene (reference sequence). The CDR3 runs 14 residues. The CDR3 is CASSVQGAREKLFF.